A selection of T cell receptor beta chains follows, all from one sample in a study of shared clonotypes between healthy human individuals. This table comes from immunoSEQ multiplex PCR, and its TCRdb copy is limited to in-frame clones, with some not included. This table has roughly 1,800,000 clones, about 95% appearing once. Sequencing input: naive CD8+ T cells sorted from blood. The receptor source for this set is a man between 18 and 29 years old in good health. Both conserved end residues are part of each CDR3. D genes are given only for firm matches. Clone size is stated in some rows and not others, as once, few, many or a class when expanded.

V gene: TRBV2
clone size: .
D gene: .
J gene: TRBJ2-5
CDR3 length: 12
CDR3 DNA: TGTGCCAGCAGTGACGACCAAGAGACCCAGTACTTC
CDR3 protein: CASSDDQETQYF

V gene: TRBV9
clone size: .
D gene: TRBD2
J gene: TRBJ2-7
CDR3 length: 16
CDR3 DNA: TGTGCCAGCAGCGTCGGAGCCAGCGGGGGCTCCTACGAGCAGTACTTC
CDR3 protein: CASSVGASGGSYEQYF

V gene: TRBV7-9
clone size: .
D gene: TRBD2
J gene: TRBJ2-7
CDR3 length: 15
CDR3 DNA: TGTGCCAGCAGCTTAGCGGCTAGCGGGCTCTACGAGCAGTACTTC
CDR3 protein: CASSLAASGLYEQYF

V gene: TRBV10-3
clone size: .
D gene: .
J gene: TRBJ1-1
CDR3 length: 12
CDR3 DNA: TGTGCCATCAGCGATCGAGGGCCCGAAGCTTTCTTT
CDR3 protein: CAISDRGPEAFF

V gene: TRBV6-1
clone size: .
D gene: .
J gene: TRBJ2-3
CDR3 length: 16
CDR3 DNA: TGTGCCAGCAGTGAATGGGTTAGGGCTAGCACAGATACGCAGTATTTT
CDR3 protein: CASSEWVRASTDTQYF

V gene: TRBV10-3
clone size: .
D gene: .
J gene: TRBJ2-1
CDR3 length: 12
CDR3 DNA: TGTGCCATCGCAGACGGTTACAATGAGCAGTTCTTC
CDR3 protein: CAIADGYNEQFF

V gene: TRBV5-1
clone size: .
D gene: .
J gene: TRBJ2-2
CDR3 length: 15
CDR3 DNA: TGCGCCAGCGGAACAGGGACGCAGAACACCGGGGAGCTGTTTTTT
CDR3 protein: CASGTGTQNTGELFF

V gene: TRBV18
clone size: .
D gene: .
J gene: TRBJ2-7
CDR3 length: 16
CDR3 DNA: TGTGCCACCTGCCAGGGGCCTCAACGACCGACCTACGAGCAGTACTTC
CDR3 protein: CATCQGPQRPTYEQYF

V gene: TRBV29-1
clone size: .
D gene: TRBD1
J gene: TRBJ2-7
CDR3 length: 15
CDR3 DNA: TGCAGCGTGGAAGAGGACAGGGGGTGGGGATACGAGCAGTACTTC
CDR3 protein: CSVEEDRGWGYEQYF

V gene: TRBV7-9
clone size: once
D gene: TRBD1
J gene: TRBJ1-1
CDR3 length: 15
CDR3 DNA: TGTGCCAGCAGGAGTAGGGGACAGGGGGACACTGAAGCTTTCTTT
CDR3 protein: CASRSRGQGDTEAFF

V gene: TRBV4-3
clone size: once
D gene: TRBD1
J gene: TRBJ2-1
CDR3 length: 15
CDR3 DNA: TGCGCCAGCAGCCAAGGGCCCAGGGGGTACAATGAGCAGTTCTTC
CDR3 protein: CASSQGPRGYNEQFF

V gene: TRBV27
clone size: few
D gene: .
J gene: TRBJ2-1
CDR3 length: 16
CDR3 DNA: TGTGCCAGCAGTGTCAGCGGGCTGAGCTCCTACAATGAGCAGTTCTTC
CDR3 protein: CASSVSGLSSYNEQFF

V gene: TRBV6-1
clone size: .
D gene: TRBD2
J gene: TRBJ2-3
CDR3 length: 16
CDR3 DNA: TGTGCCAGCAGTGACGTAGCGGGGATTCTCACAGATACGCAGTATTTT
CDR3 protein: CASSDVAGILTDTQYF

V gene: TRBV4-3
clone size: .
D gene: .
J gene: TRBJ1-2
CDR3 length: 16
CDR3 DNA: TGCGCCAGCAGCCAAGATCAATCGGCAGGGGACTATGGCTACACCTTC
CDR3 protein: CASSQDQSAGDYGYTF